This T cell receptor beta chain was recovered during a study of cytomegalovirus exposure and HLA in healthy donors. The PCR had 60 Vbeta and 13 Jbeta primers. The assay was immunoSEQ multiplex PCR, and TCRdb's table has in-frame clones only and misses some. Here the sample table reports around 77,000 clones. Germline CDR1 is SGHRS and CDR2 is YFSETQ. Trimming pared 3 bases from V and 6 bases from J, leaving 15 bases between. The CDR3 covers 15 residues. This receptor was obtained from a man aged 50 or older in good health and CMV-seropositive. The sample comprised PBMCs. The chain has TRBV5-1 and TRBJ2-2; maybe TRBD1 (5 bases). The CDR3 DNA reads as TGCGCCAGCAGCTCCTATCAGGGTGGGTCCGGGGAGCTGTTTTTT. It specifies CASSSYQGGSGELFF.